The sequence of this T cell receptor beta chain was determined in a study of blood T cell repertoires in COVID-19. Whole-study context: In each case, the material was cDNA or gDNA derived from T cells, B-cell-depleted T cells, or PBMCs.

This clone has just a few counts. CDR1 and CDR2 (germline): SGHAT, FQNNGV. The J segment lost 6 bases and the V segment lost 1 base, leaving 2 bases of the junction unmatched. CDR3 length: 14 amino acids. Original data processing: Amplification with reference gene primers provided the estimates of nucleated cell counts. Repertoires were generated with immunoSEQ multiplex PCR, while TCRdb's copy carries only in-frame clones and drops some. V, J and clone size reflect that table, while D and trimming were determined from the DNA. The repertoire holds 270,000 or so clones, with about 89% as singletons. Sequenced input: peripheral blood. This TCR came from a man aged 35 to 55 with acute or convalescent COVID-19. V and J are TRBV11-2 and TRBJ1-1; 10 bases map to TRBD1. CDR3 in DNA: TGTGCCAGCAGCTTAGGGGACAGGGGCGCTGAAGCTTTCTTT. This encodes CASSLGDRGAEAFF.